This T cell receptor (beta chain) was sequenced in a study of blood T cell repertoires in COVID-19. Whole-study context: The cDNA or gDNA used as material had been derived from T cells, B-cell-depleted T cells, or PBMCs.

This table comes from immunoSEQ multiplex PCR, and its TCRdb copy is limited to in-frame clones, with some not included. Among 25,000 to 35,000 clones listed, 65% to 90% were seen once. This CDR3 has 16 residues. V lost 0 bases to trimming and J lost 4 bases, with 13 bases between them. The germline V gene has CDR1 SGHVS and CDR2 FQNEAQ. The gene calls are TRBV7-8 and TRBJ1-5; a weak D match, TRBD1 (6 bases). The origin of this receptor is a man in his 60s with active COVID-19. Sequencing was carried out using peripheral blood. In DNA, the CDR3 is TGTGCCAGCAGCTTAGCCCCAGGGGATGGAAATCAGCCCCAGCATTTT. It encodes CASSLAPGDGNQPQHF.